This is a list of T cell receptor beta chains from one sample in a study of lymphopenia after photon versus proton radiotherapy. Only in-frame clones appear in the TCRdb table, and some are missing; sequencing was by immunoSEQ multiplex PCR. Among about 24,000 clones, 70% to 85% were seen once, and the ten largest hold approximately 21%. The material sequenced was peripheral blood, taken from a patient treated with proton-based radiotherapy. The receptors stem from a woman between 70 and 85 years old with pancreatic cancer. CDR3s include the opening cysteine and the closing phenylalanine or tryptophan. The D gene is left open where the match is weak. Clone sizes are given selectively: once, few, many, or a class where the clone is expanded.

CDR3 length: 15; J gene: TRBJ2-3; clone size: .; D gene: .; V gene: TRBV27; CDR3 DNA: TGTGCCAGCAGTTTCGACGGGAGACTCGCAGATACGCAGTATTTT; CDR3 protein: CASSFDGRLADTQYF
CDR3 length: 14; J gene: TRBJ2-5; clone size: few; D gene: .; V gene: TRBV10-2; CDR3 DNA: TGCGCCAGCGGGAGCGGGTCTTTCCAAGAGACCCAGTACTTC; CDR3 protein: CASGSGSFQETQYF
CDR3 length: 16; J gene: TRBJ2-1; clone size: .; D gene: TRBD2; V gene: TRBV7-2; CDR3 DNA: TGTGCCAGCAGCTACATAAGCGGGAGCTCCTACAATGAGCAGTTCTTC; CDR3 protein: CASSYISGSSYNEQFF
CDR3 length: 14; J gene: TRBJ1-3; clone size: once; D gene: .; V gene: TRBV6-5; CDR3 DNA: TGTGCCAGCAGTCCAACAGGGTTTGGAAACACCATATATTTT; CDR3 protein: CASSPTGFGNTIYF
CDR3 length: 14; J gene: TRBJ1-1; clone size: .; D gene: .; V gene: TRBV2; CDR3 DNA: TGTGCCAGCAGAACGGGGCCAATGAACACTGAAGCTTTCTTT; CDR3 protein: CASRTGPMNTEAFF
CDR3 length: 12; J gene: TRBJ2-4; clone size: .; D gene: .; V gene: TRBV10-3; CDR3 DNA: TGTGCCATCAGTGAGTCTGAAAACATTCAGTACTTC; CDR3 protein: CAISESENIQYF
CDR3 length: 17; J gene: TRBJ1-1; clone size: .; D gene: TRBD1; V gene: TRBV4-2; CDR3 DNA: TGTGCCAGCAGCCAATACGGGACAGGTAGATTGAGTACTGAAGCTTTCTTT; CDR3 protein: CASSQYGTGRLSTEAFF
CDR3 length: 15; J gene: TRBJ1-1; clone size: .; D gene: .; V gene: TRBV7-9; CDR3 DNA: TGTGCCAGCAGCCGACAAACGACAGGCCGCACTGAAGCTTTCTTT; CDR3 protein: CASSRQTTGRTEAFF
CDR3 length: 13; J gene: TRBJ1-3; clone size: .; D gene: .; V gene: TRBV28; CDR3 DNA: TGTGCCAGCAGTTTATCCAACGGAAACACCATATATTTT; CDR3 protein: CASSLSNGNTIYF
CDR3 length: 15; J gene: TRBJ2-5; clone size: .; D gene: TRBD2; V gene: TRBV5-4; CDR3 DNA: TGTGCCAGCAGCTTGGTAGCGGGAGGACCAGAGACCCAGTACTTC; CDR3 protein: CASSLVAGGPETQYF
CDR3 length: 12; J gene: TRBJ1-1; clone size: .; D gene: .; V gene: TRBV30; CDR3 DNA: TGTGCCTGGAGCCAGGACAACACTGAAGCTTTCTTT; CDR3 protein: CAWSQDNTEAFF
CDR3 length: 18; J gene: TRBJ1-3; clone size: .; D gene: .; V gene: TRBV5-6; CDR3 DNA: TGTGCCAGCAGCCGAACCCAAAAAAGGCAGGACGTCGGAAACACCATATATTTT; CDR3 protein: CASSRTQKRQDVGNTIYF
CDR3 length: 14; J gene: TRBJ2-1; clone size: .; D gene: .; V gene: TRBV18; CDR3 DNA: TGTGCCAGCTCACCACTGGCAGGGATAAATGAGCAGTTCTTC; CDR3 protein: CASSPLAGINEQFF
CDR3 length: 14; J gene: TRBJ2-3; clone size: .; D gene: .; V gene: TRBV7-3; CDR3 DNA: TGTGCCAGCAGCTTTTCGGCTAGCACAGATACGCAGTATTTT; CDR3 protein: CASSFSASTDTQYF
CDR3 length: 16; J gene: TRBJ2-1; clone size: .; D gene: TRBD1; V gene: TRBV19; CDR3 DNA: TGTGCCAGTACCAAACCTACGGGACAGGGGGATAGTGAGCAGTTCTTC; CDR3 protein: CASTKPTGQGDSEQFF
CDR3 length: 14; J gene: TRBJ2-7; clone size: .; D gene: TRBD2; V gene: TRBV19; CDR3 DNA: TGTGCCAGTAGTACCGGGACTAGTAACTACGAGCAGTACTTC; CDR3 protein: CASSTGTSNYEQYF
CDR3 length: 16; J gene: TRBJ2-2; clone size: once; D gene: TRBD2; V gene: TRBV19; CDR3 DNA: TGTGCCAGTAGTATCGCCGTAAGCGGGAAAGGCGGGGAGCTGTTTTTT; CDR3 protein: CASSIAVSGKGGELFF
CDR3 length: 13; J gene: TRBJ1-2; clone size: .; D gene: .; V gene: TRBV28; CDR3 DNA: TGTGCCAGCAGCTCCCCGATGGTGAGGGGCTACACCTTC; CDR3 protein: CASSSPMVRGYTF
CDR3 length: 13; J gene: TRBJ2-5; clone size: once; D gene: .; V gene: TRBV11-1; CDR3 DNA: TGTGCCAGCACCGTGGGGGGGCAGAAGACCCAGTACTTC; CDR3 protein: CASTVGGQKTQYF
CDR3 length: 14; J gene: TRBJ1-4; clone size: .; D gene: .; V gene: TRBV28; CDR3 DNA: TGTGCCAGCACCCCGACGGCACCTAATGAAAAACTGTTTTTT; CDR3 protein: CASTPTAPNEKLFF
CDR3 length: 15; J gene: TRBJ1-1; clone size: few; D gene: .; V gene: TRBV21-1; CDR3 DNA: TGTGCCAGCAGCAAAGGTGAGGTCGTGAACACTGAAGCTTTCTTT; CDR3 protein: CASSKGEVVNTEAFF
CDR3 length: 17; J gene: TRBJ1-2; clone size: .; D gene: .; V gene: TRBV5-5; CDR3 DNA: TGTGCCAGCAGCCCACGACGGCCGGACGAAAATAACTATGGCTACACCTTC; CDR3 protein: CASSPRRPDENNYGYTF
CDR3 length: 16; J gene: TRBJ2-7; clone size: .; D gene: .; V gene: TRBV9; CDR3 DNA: TGTGCCAGCAGCGTAGCAGGTAGCTCCCCTCCCTACGAGCAGTACTTC; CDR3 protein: CASSVAGSSPPYEQYF
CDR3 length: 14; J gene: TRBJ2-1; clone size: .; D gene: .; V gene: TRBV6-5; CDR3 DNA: TGTGCCAGCAGGTCCGGGACTGGGTACAATGAGCAGTTCTTC; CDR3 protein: CASRSGTGYNEQFF
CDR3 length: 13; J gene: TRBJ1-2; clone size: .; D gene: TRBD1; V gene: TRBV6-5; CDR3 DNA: TGTGCCAGCAGGACAGGGCTAAACTATGGCTACACCTTC; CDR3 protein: CASRTGLNYGYTF
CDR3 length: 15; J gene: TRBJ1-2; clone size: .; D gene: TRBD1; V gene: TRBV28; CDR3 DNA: TGTGCCAGCAGTAATCCTACAGGGGCCAACTATGGCTACACCTTC; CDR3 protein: CASSNPTGANYGYTF
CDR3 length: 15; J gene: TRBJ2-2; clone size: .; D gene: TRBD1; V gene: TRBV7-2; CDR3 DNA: TGTGCCAGCAGCGTAGACAGGGGGAGAATCGGGGAGCTGTTTTTT; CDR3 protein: CASSVDRGRIGELFF
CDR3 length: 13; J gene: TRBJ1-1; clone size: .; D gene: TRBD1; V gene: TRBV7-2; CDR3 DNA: TGTGCCAGCAGGCGACAACAGGGGACTGAAGCTTTCTTT; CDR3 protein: CASRRQQGTEAFF
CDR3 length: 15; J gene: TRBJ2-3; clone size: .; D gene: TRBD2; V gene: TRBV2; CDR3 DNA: TGTGCCAGCAGTGAAACTAGCGGGAAGGCAGATACGCAGTATTTT; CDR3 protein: CASSETSGKADTQYF
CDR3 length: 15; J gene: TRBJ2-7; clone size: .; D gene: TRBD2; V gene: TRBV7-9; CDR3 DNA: TGTGCCAGCAGCTTAGAGGCTAGCGGGTCCTACGAGCAGTACTTC; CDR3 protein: CASSLEASGSYEQYF
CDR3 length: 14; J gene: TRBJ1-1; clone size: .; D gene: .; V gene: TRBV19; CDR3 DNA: TGTGCCAGTAGTCTGACTGCTATGAACACTGAAGCTTTCTTT; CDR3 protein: CASSLTAMNTEAFF
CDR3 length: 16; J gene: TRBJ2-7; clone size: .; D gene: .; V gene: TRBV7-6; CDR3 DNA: TGTGCCAGCAGCTTAGCTTACAGTGCAGGGATCTACGAGCAGTACTTC; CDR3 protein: CASSLAYSAGIYEQYF
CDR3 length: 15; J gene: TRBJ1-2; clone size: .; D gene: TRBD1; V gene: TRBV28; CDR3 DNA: TGTGCCAGCAGTTCCGGGGACAGATCCTTTTATGGCTACACCTTC; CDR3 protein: CASSSGDRSFYGYTF
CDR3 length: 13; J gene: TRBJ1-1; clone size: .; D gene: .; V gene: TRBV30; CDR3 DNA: TGTGCCTGGAGTGTGAGGAGAGAGGCTGAAGCTTTCTTT; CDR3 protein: CAWSVRREAEAFF
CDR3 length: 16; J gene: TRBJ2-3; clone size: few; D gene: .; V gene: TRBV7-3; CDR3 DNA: TGTGCCAGCAGCTTAGAGGGTTTTGCTAGCACAGATACGCAGTATTTT; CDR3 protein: CASSLEGFASTDTQYF
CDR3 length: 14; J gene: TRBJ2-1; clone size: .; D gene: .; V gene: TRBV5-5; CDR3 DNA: TGTGCCAGCAGCGGGGCACCGAGTCTCAATGAGCAGTTCTTC; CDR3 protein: CASSGAPSLNEQFF
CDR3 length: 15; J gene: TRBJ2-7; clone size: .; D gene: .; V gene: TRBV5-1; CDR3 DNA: TGCGCCAGCAGCTTCGACCCGACAGGATCGGGGGAGCAGTACTTC; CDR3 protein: CASSFDPTGSGEQYF
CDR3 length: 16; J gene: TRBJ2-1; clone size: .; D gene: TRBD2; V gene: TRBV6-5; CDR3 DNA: TGTGCCAGCAGTTCACAGCGGGAGGGGCCCTACAATGAGCAGTTCTTC; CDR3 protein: CASSSQREGPYNEQFF
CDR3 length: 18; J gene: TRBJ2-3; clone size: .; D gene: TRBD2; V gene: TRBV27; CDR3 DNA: TGTGCCAGCAGTTTACATTGGGTAGCGGGAGATCAGGCAGATACGCAGTATTTT; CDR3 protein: CASSLHWVAGDQADTQYF
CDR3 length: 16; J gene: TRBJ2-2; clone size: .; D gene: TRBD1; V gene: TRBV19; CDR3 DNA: TGTGCCAGTAGTATCCTCGGACAGGGGGCCACCGGGGAGCTGTTTTTT; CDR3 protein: CASSILGQGATGELFF
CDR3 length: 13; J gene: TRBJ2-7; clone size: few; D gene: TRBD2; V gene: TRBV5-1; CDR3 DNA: TGCGCCAGCAGCTCGGGACTAGAAGGCGAGCAGTACTTC; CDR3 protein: CASSSGLEGEQYF
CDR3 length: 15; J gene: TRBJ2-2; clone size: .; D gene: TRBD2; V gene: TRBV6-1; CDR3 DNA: TGTGCCAGTATTTCTAGCGGGAGGGACACCGGGGAGCTGTTTTTT; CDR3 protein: CASISSGRDTGELFF
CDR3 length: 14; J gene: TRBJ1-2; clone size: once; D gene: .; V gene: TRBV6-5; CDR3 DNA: TGTGCCAGCAGTGAAACAGGGAACTACTATGGCTACACCTTC; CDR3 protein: CASSETGNYYGYTF
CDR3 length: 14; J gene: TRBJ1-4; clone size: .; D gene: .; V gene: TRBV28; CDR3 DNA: TGTGCCAGGCTTGAGAACACCTCTAATGAAAAACTGTTTTTT; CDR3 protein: CARLENTSNEKLFF
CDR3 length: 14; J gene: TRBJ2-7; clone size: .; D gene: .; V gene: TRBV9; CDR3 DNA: TGTGCCAGCAGCGTAGCCGGGAGCAAAAGTGAGCAGTACTTC; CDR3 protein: CASSVAGSKSEQYF
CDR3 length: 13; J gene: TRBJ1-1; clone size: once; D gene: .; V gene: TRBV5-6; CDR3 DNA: TGTGCCAGCAGCTTGGAGGTTATAAATGAAGCTTTCTTT; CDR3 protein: CASSLEVINEAFF
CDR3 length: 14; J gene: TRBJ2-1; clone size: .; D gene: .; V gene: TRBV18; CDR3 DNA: TGTGCCAGCTCCCCCCTAGTCGAACACAATGAGCAGTTCTTC; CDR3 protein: CASSPLVEHNEQFF
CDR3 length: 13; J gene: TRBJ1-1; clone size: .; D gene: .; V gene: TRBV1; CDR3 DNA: TGCACCAGCAGCCAAGCACGGGTCACTGAAGCTTTCTTT; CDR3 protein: CTSSQARVTEAFF
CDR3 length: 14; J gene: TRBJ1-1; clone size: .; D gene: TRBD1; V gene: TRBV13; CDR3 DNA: TGTGCCAGCAGCGCCCCGGGACAGAGCACTGAAGCTTTCTTT; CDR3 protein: CASSAPGQSTEAFF
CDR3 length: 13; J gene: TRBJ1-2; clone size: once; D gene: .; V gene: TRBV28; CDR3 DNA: TGTGCCAGCAGTTTTGACAGATGGGATGGCTACACCTTC; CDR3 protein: CASSFDRWDGYTF
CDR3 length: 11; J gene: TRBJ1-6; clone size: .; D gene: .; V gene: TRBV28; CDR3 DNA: TGTGCCAGCAGCATGAATTCACCCCTCCACTTT; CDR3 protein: CASSMNSPLHF
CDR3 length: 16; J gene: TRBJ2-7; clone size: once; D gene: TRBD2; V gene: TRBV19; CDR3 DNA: TGTGCCAGTAGATCCTCCGGACTAGATCTTTTCGACGAGCAGTACTTC; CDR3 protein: CASRSSGLDLFDEQYF
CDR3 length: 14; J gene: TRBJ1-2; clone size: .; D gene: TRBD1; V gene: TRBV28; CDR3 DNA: TGTGCCAGCAGTTTAGTCCAGGGGGCGTATGGCTACACCTTC; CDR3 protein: CASSLVQGAYGYTF
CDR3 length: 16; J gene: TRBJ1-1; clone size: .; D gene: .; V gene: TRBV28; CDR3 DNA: TGTGCCAGCAGTTGGCCCGACGGACAGATGAACACTGAAGCTTTCTTT; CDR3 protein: CASSWPDGQMNTEAFF